This entry describes one TCR beta chain. This entry is derived from a study of shared T cell receptors in the human thymus. Clones were read by immunoSEQ multiplex PCR, and TCRdb kept only the in-frame ones, dropping some. This sample carries about 500,000 clones, roughly 74% of them seen once, and the ten largest clones take approximately 0.013%. CDR1 and CDR2 from the germline V gene are SGHVS and FNYEAQ. This CDR3 comprises 14 residues. V was trimmed by 4 bases and J by 1 base, leaving 11 bases between them. This sample was shared with a second study, whose subject was human thymus T cells. As that report states: Resections that were taken during corrective heart surgery supplied the thymus tissue. Thymic and blood repertoires appeared to display a bias in their usage of V and J genes.

The receptor was isolated from a boy younger than two with a congenital heart defect. The chain is built from TRBV7-6 and TRBJ2-7; D is perhaps TRBD2 (5 bases). Sequencing was done on a sample of thymocytes. The CDR3 here is CASSSLTGSYEQYF. The DNA of the CDR3 is TGTGCCAGCAGCTCCCTCACGGGGTCCTACGAGCAGTACTTC.